The present T cell receptor beta chain was sequenced within a study of OX40 agonist ivuxolimab in advanced cancers. Clones were sequenced by immunoSEQ multiplex PCR, and TCRdb holds only the in-frame ones, with some missing. Of approximately 10,000 clones listed, 86% were seen once; the top ten hold around 30%. Germline CDR1 SNHLY, CDR2 FYNNEI. This CDR3 has 15 residues. Trimming took off 8 bases at V and 1 base at J, with 17 bases between the two ends. Sequenced here: CD4+ or CD8+ T cells sorted from blood, sampled in a trial of the OX40 agonist ivuxolimab. The sequence derives from an adult with an advanced solid tumor such as melanoma, head and neck, liver or kidney cancer. V gene TRBV2 combines with J gene TRBJ1-1, with D perhaps matching TRBD1 (5 bases). CDR3 protein: CASLVGSGRNTEAFF. In DNA, the CDR3 is TGTGCCAGCCTCGTCGGGTCAGGGCGGAACACTGAAGCTTTCTTT.